The T cell receptor beta chain described here comes from a study of T cells in Graves' hyperthyroidism and ophthalmopathy. Study information: Peripheral blood was drawn at first diagnosis, prior to all treatment.

CDR3 size: 13 residues. In germline, CDR1 is SGHRS, CDR2 YFSETQ. There were TCR beta CDR3 regions amplified from RNA transcripts. The primer set for the first-round RT-PCR of the TCR CDR3 was HTBI. TCRdb passed the multiplex PCR reads through MiXCR, listing each CDR3 protein once. The sample contains roughly 500,000 distinct CDR3 sequences, approximately 25% of which appear only once. The cohort's ophthalmopathy patients, a group with duration under 3 months, had a Clinical Activity Score of at least 3 and a NOSPECS grade of at least 4. Thyroid ultrasound, orbital computed tomography, clinical symptoms, and serum thyroxine and TRAb underpinned diagnoses. This clonotype was seen a handful of times. At one end the junction does not follow the germline gene, possibly because of a read error.

Sequencing was performed on blood. The source of this sequence is a woman aged 25 to 45 with Graves' ophthalmopathy. The chain recombines TRBV5-1 with TRBJ1-2, with D possibly TRBD1 on 6 matching bases. The CDR3 sequence: CAGSLDGDMSYTF. CDR3 DNA: TGCGCCGGCAGCTTGGATGGGGACATGAGCTACACCTTC.